Below are 9 T cell receptor beta chains sequenced from a single sample in a study of cytomegalovirus exposure and HLA in healthy donors. PCR employed 60 Vbeta and 13 Jbeta primers. This table comes from immunoSEQ multiplex PCR, and its TCRdb copy is limited to in-frame clones, with some not included. The repertoire holds about 150,000 clones, with 65% to 75% as singletons. Sequencing was done on a sample of PBMCs. The receptor set was obtained from a man aged 18 to 30 in good health and CMV-seronegative.

The chain carries TRBV5-1 and TRBJ1-2; D call uncertain. Trimming pared 4 bases from V and 4 bases from J, leaving 11 bases between. The V gene's germline CDR1 is SGHRS and CDR2 YFSETQ. The CDR3 spans 13 residues. The CDR3 sequence is CASSPTEGYGYTF. The DNA of the CDR3 is TGCGCCAGCAGCCCCACGGAGGGCTATGGCTACACCTTC.

V is TRBV4-1 and J is TRBJ2-3; a weak D match, TRBD2 (6 bases). The V end lost 0 bases, the J end lost 3 bases, and 10 bases lay between the germline ends. Germline loops: CDR1 MGHRA, CDR2 YSYEKL. CDR3 length: 15 residues. The CDR3 DNA reads TGCGCCAGCAGCCAAGAATTCGGGAGAACAGATACGCAGTATTTT. It codes for CASSQEFGRTDTQYF.

This clone was observed a single time. The chain recombines TRBV4-3 with TRBJ2-2; 7 bases are a match to TRBD2. The CDR3 loop spans 16 amino acids. Germline CDR1 reads LGHNA; CDR2 reads YSLEER. Losses at the gene ends were 4 bases for V and 6 bases for J; bases not matched to a gene: 11. CDR3 loop: CASSRGFPGGSGELFF. As DNA, the CDR3 is TGCGCCAGCAGCCGAGGTTTCCCGGGGGGTTCCGGGGAGCTGTTTTTT.

The chain carries TRBV6-1 and TRBJ1-1; 7 nucleotides line up with TRBD1. CDR3 length: 13 amino acids. Germline lookup yields CDR1 MNHNS and CDR2 SASEGT. V lost 10 bases, J lost 1 base, and 6 bases stayed unmatched. The CDR3 protein is CAITGQENTEAFF. The CDR3, as DNA: TGTGCCATAACCGGACAGGAGAACACTGAAGCTTTCTTT.

The chain joins TRBV4-1 to TRBJ1-4; unclear D gene. This CDR3 contains 17 residues. Trimming took off 0 bases at V and 8 bases at J, with 19 bases between the two ends. Germline CDR1 is MGHRA and CDR2 is YSYEKL. The CDR3: CASSQEGSLVGGEKLFF. The CDR3 DNA reads TGCGCCAGCAGCCAAGAAGGAAGCCTGGTGGGAGGCGAAAAACTGTTTTTT.

The chain links TRBV18 to TRBJ1-1; 8 bases align to TRBD1. There are 15 residues in the CDR3. Germline values: CDR1 KGHSH, CDR2 LQKENI. V dropped 4 bases and J dropped 5; count of bases not matched to a gene: 9. CDR3: CASSQLGQGRTEAFF. CDR3 nucleotide sequence: TGTGCCAGCTCACAACTCGGACAGGGACGGACTGAAGCTTTCTTT.

The chain uses TRBV29-1 and TRBJ2-1; 12 bases map to TRBD1. Trimming took 3 bases from V and 7 from J; bases not matched to a gene: 10. The germline V gene has CDR1 SQVTM and CDR2 ANQGSEA. The CDR3 totals 16 residues. This CDR3 reads CSVDAPGQGARNEQFF. CDR3 nucleotide sequence: TGCAGCGTTGACGCGCCGGGACAGGGGGCACGGAATGAGCAGTTCTTC.

This chain joins TRBV19 and TRBJ2-5; D is ambiguous. The CDR3 is 13 amino acids. V lost 4 bases and J lost 0, with 6 bases in between. Germline CDR1 LNHDA, CDR2 SQIVND (reference sequence). CDR3 in amino acids: CASSTRDQETQYF. The CDR3 DNA follows: TGTGCCAGTAGTACCCGGGACCAAGAGACCCAGTACTTC.

The rearrangement joins TRBV2 to TRBJ1-5, with TRBD1 as a possible D gene (5 bases). Looked up from germline, CDR1 is SNHLY and CDR2 is FYNNEI. The CDR3 length is 15 residues. Trimming removed 2 bases at V and 2 bases at J, with 10 bases between. The CDR3 sequence: CASSERRGRNQPQHF. The CDR3 DNA follows: TGTGCCAGCAGTGAAAGGCGGGGACGCAATCAGCCCCAGCATTTT.